This is a list of T cell receptor beta chains from one sample in a study of brain T cells in children with intractable seizures. Profiled with immunoSEQ multiplex PCR; TCRdb holds only in-frame clones, not every one. In the table there are about 350,000 clones, about 93% of which are singletons. The specimen comprised peripheral blood, sampled 4 to 6 months after surgery. These receptors all stem from a boy under two years old with tuberous sclerosis and intractable seizures. Both conserved end residues are part of each CDR3.

V: TRBV5-4
CDR3: CASSRAGQGITDTQYF

V: TRBV13
CDR3: CASSLGSQETQYF

V: TRBV7-2
CDR3: CASSFRTPHREDYGYTF

V: TRBV27
CDR3: CASSLFGGRGADTQYF

V: TRBV12-3/TRBV12-4
CDR3: CASSLRLGYGYTF

V: TRBV27
CDR3: CASSSGLAGVEEQFF

V: TRBV28
CDR3: CASSRTAPNYGYTF

V: TRBV5-4
CDR3: CASSLEQTNTGELFF

V: TRBV20-1
CDR3: CSAILFYEQYF

V: TRBV7-3
CDR3: CASSWTSGGANEQFF

V: TRBV6-4
CDR3: CASSKTSTDTQYF

V: TRBV19
CDR3: CASSTSRGPYNEQFF

V: TRBV30
CDR3: CALLGGGVYGYTF

V: TRBV7-3
CDR3: CASSPRVSNYGYTF

V: TRBV19
CDR3: CASSIRDTKLHEQYF

V: TRBV7-6
CDR3: CASRPAWTGNSPLHF

V: TRBV10-3
CDR3: CAIGDRARDYEQYF

V: TRBV3-1/TRBV3-2
CDR3: CASSHYGSSYNEQFF

V: TRBV5-1
CDR3: CASSLERFSYEQYF

V: TRBV30
CDR3: CAWSADRGYEQYF

V: TRBV3-1/TRBV3-2
CDR3: CASSQDSKGRSYEQYF

V: TRBV6-6
CDR3: CASSYSKGDNYEQYF

V: TRBV3-1/TRBV3-2
CDR3: CASSQGQANYGYTF

V: TRBV9
CDR3: CASTDGEEMFDTQYF

V: TRBV6-5
CDR3: CASRTGVWGQPQHF

V: TRBV12-1
CDR3: CASSFPSQGALTYYYNSPLHF

V: TRBV5-1
CDR3: CASSPAPGQGPYEQYF

V: TRBV11-2
CDR3: CASSYRSGRVLNNEQFF

V: TRBV11-2
CDR3: CASSLEKSAYGYTF

V: TRBV24-1
CDR3: CATKSAGGYNYEQYF

V: TRBV24-1
CDR3: CATSDFGGTGNTGELFF

V: TRBV12-3/TRBV12-4
CDR3: CASSFRAIGYTF

V: TRBV15
CDR3: CATSKRGGGTEAFF

V: TRBV7-9
CDR3: CASSFKPGLLIKEQFF

V: TRBV6-6
CDR3: CASSTTWRPGTDTQYF

V: TRBV3-1/TRBV3-2
CDR3: CASSQRLAGGGNTGELFF

V: TRBV7-9
CDR3: CASSLGWENEKLFF

V: TRBV6-6
CDR3: CASRRDTQINYGYTF

V: TRBV11-2
CDR3: CASSFAVDRLSYEQYF

V: TRBV5-1
CDR3: CASSQGPLSYNEQFF

V: TRBV10-3
CDR3: CAISGGQSTDTQYF

V: TRBV29-1
CDR3: CSVETGRINYGYTF

V: TRBV20-1
CDR3: CSAMTPSGYTF

V: TRBV9
CDR3: CASSADSRARETQYF

V: TRBV6-5
CDR3: CASTIYIASGYEQFF

V: TRBV5-8
CDR3: CASSLVSVGHQPQHF

V: TRBV24-1
CDR3: CATSGLGLARRSVSYNEQFF

V: TRBV5-1
CDR3: CASSLDTASSYNSPLHF